This T cell receptor beta chain was sequenced in a study of metastatic and nonmetastatic thyroid tumors. Whole-study context: Repertoire comparisons spanned blood and tumor or nodule tissue from malignant and benign thyroid patients.

Patients were all untreated before their thyroid surgery. In the study's own analysis: Researchers built a distant-metastasis classifier for papillary thyroid cancer that drew on CDR3 differences across clinicopathological groups. TCRdb reanalyzed the PCR reads with MiXCR. V and J calls and clone size were set by TCRdb, not the authors. Here the sample spans about 25,000 clones, 20% to 25% being singletons. V was clipped by 0 bases and J by 7 bases; unmatched bases: 0. Germline-derived CDR1 and CDR2 are MNHEY and SVGEGT. This CDR3 has 14 residues. The V gene is TRBV6-2 or TRBV6-3, the J gene TRBJ2-1; TRBD2 aligns across 10 bases. The TCR was taken from a male donor with papillary thyroid cancer or a benign thyroid nodule (not recorded which). Some clones in this sample may be carry-over from other donors' samples. Input material: blood. DNA of the CDR3: TGTGCCAGCAGTTACTCGACTAGCGGGAATGAGCAGTTCTTC. As protein: CASSYSTSGNEQFF.